This passage covers 9 T cell receptor beta chains from one sample sequenced in a study of blood T cell repertoires in COVID-19. TCRdb's table, derived via immunoSEQ multiplex PCR, lists solely in-frame clones and lacks some. The sample lists fewer than 80,000 clones; under 85% were seen once. The sample comprised peripheral blood. The source is a man between 50 and 59 years old with COVID-19, enrolled during active disease.

This chain uses TRBV25-1 with TRBJ1-5; D unclear. CDR1 MGHDK and CDR2 SYGVNS come from the germline V gene. This CDR3 is 13 amino acids long. Trimming stripped 8 bases from V and 2 bases from J, with 10 bases between. DNA of the CDR3: TGTGCCAGCGCCGACATAGGCAATCAGCCCCAGCATTTT. This translates into CASADIGNQPQHF.

This chain joins TRBV2 and TRBJ2-7, with a tentative D call TRBD2 (6 bases). Germline V gives CDR1 SNHLY, CDR2 FYNNEI. The CDR3 covers 13 residues. The V and J ends lost 6 bases and 4 bases respectively, with 13 bases between them. CDR3 in amino acids: CASRAGPAYEQYF. The CDR3 DNA reads TGTGCCAGCAGGGCGGGACCTGCTTACGAGCAGTACTTC.

V is TRBV12-3 or TRBV12-4 and J is TRBJ2-7; maybe TRBD1 (7 bases). This CDR3 comprises 13 residues. V was cut by 6 bases and J by 7 bases, with 16 bases left in between. The CDR3 is CASSPDRAGEQYF. CDR3 coding DNA: TGTGCCAGCAGCCCAGACAGGGCGGGAGAGCAGTACTTC.

CDR3 DNA: TGCGCCAGCAGCCCGGGGGACAGGTTCTATGGAAACACCATATATTTT. Translated, it gives CASSPGDRFYGNTIYF. This rearrangement joins TRBV5-1 to TRBJ1-3, with TRBD1 matching 8 bases. Trimming cost V 4 bases and J 3 bases; bases outside gene matches: 9. The CDR3 is 16 amino acids. In germline, CDR1 is SGHRS, CDR2 YFSETQ.

This clone was detected only once. DNA of the CDR3: TGTGCCAGCAGACGGGACAGAGCGAATTACGAGCAGTACTTC. It codes for CASRRDRANYEQYF. The rearrangement joins TRBV6-5 to TRBJ2-7; 7 nucleotides line up with TRBD1. CDR3 size: 14 residues. Germline trimming cut 6 bases from V and 4 bases from J; bases unmatched to any gene: 9. From germline, CDR1 is MNHEY and CDR2 SVGAGI.

The chain carries TRBV5-5 and TRBJ2-5; 12 nucleotides agree with TRBD2. Losses at the gene ends were 0 bases for V and 5 bases for J; bases not matched to a gene: 5. Germline V gene lookup returns CDR1 SGHKS and CDR2 YYEKEE (reference sequence). This CDR3 comprises 16 residues. CDR3 residues: CASSLELAGGRETQYF. The CDR3 coding sequence is TGTGCCAGCAGCTTGGAACTAGCGGGGGGCCGGGAGACCCAGTACTTC.

The chain links TRBV19 to TRBJ1-5; D not certain. Germline V gene lookup returns CDR1 LNHDA and CDR2 SQIVND (reference sequence). The ends were cut back, 8 bases at V and 6 bases at J, with 14 bases in the middle. The length of the CDR3 is 13 residues. CDR3 in DNA: TGTGCCAGTGGGGAGACGGGAGGTCAGCCCCAGCATTTT. Translated, it gives CASGETGGQPQHF. Supplemented by reference TRBV19 and TRBJ1-5, the full variable domain reads DGGITQSPKYLFRKEGQNVTLSCEQNLNHDAMYWYRQDPGQGLRLIYYSQIVNDFQKGDIAEGYSVSREKKESFPLTVTSAQKNPTAFYLCASGETGGQPQHFGDGTRLSIL.

The J gene is TRBJ1-1, the V gene TRBV25-1, with 8 bases matching TRBD1. Germline CDR1 reads MGHDK; CDR2 reads SYGVNS. With V trimmed by 1 base and J by 1 base, 5 bases remained unmatched. The CDR3 covers 16 residues. This CDR3 is CASSELGGTGNTEAFF. CDR3 nucleotide sequence: TGTGCCAGCAGTGAATTGGGGGGGACAGGGAACACTGAAGCTTTCTTT.

The rearrangement links TRBV6-5 to TRBJ2-7; 7 positions match TRBD1. V dropped 7 bases and J dropped 4; count of bases not matched to a gene: 10. CDR3 length: 14 amino acids. The germline gives CDR1 MNHEY, CDR2 SVGAGI. The CDR3 here is CASNPGGREYEQYF. The CDR3 nucleotides read TGTGCCAGCAACCCAGGGGGTAGGGAATACGAGCAGTACTTC.